These 2 T cell receptor beta chains share one sample of origin, sequenced in a study of monozygotic twins with inflammatory bowel disease. TCRdb re-analyzed the 5' RACE reads; it lists each CDR3 protein once, without DNA. The sample has approximately 400,000 distinct CDR3 sequences, and its top ten clones hold just over 2.5%. The sequenced material came from blood. These receptor sequences come from a human donor with ulcerative colitis or Crohn's disease, or a healthy co-twin of an affected twin (not recorded which).

The J gene is TRBJ2-3, the V gene TRBV7-8. Germline V gene lookup returns CDR1 SGHVS and CDR2 FQNEAQ. The length of the CDR3 is 15 residues. The CDR3 loop is CASSLALRSTDTQYF.

This CDR3 is CSASNPDTQYF. The V and J genes are TRBV20-1 and TRBJ2-3. CDR3 length: 11 amino acids. Germline CDR1 and CDR2: DFQATT and SNEGSKA (reference sequence).